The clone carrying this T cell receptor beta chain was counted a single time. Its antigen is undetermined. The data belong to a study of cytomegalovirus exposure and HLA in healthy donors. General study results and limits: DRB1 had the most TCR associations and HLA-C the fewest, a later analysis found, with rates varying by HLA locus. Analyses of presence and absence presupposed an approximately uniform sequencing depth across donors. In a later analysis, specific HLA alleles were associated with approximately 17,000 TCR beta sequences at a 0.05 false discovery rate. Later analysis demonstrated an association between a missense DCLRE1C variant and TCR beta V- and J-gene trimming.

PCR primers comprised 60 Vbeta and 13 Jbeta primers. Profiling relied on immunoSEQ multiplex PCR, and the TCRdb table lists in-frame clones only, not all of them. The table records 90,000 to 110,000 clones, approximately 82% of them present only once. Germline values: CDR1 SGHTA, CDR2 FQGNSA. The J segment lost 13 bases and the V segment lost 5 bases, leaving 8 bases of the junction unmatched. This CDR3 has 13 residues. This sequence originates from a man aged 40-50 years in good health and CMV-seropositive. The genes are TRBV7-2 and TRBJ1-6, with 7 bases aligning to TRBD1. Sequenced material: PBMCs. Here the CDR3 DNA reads TGTGCCAGCAGCGTGGGACAGATAGTCCCCCTCCACTTT. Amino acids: CASSVGQIVPLHF.